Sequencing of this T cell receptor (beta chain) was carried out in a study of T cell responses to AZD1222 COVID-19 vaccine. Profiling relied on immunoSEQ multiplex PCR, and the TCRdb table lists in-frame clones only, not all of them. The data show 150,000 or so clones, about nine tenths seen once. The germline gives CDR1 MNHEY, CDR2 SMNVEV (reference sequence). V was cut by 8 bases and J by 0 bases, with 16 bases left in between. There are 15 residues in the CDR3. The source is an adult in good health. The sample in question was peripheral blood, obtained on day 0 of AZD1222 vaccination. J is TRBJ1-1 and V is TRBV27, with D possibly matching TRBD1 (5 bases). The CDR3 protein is CASGRGSRVNTEAFF. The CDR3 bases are TGTGCCAGCGGGCGGGGGTCGAGGGTGAACACTGAAGCTTTCTTT.